The clone carrying this T cell receptor (beta chain) was counted ten times or more. What it binds is not known. The sample comes from a study of regulatory T cells in long-lasting Graves disease. Study-level background: Antithyroid drugs had been given to newly diagnosed Graves' patients for under 3 months.

CDR1 is SGHTA and CDR2 is FQGNSA in the germline V gene. The CDR3 loop spans 16 amino acids. Study-level points and caveats: TCR diversity was lower in persistent Graves' patients (versus newly diagnosed ones).

As for time point: newly diagnosed GD, antithyroid drugs for less than 3 months. With RNA extracted from PBMCs as input, the TCR library was made. Roughly 9 milliliters of peripheral blood were taken and placed in EDTA tubes. Arm-PCR with iRepertoire HTBI primers amplified the CDR3 regions for these TCR beta libraries. In TCRdb, the multiplex PCR reads were re-called with MiXCR into one record per CDR3 protein. The repertoire holds about 350,000 distinct CDR3 sequences, with roughly 17% as singletons. This sample was shared with a second study, whose subject was T cells in Graves' hyperthyroidism and ophthalmopathy.

This TCR was sampled from a woman between 18 and 29 years old with Graves disease. Here the sequenced sample was peripheral blood mononuclear cells (PBMCs), taken at new diagnosis, from a patient treated with antithyroid drugs. V usage is TRBV7-2 and J usage is TRBJ2-1; unclear D gene. The J call may be in error: the DNA end matches TRBJ2-5 better. DNA for the CDR3: TGTGCCAGCAGCTTAGTGTCGACCGGGCCCCAAGAGACCCAGTACTTC. Protein: CASSLVSTGPQETQYF.